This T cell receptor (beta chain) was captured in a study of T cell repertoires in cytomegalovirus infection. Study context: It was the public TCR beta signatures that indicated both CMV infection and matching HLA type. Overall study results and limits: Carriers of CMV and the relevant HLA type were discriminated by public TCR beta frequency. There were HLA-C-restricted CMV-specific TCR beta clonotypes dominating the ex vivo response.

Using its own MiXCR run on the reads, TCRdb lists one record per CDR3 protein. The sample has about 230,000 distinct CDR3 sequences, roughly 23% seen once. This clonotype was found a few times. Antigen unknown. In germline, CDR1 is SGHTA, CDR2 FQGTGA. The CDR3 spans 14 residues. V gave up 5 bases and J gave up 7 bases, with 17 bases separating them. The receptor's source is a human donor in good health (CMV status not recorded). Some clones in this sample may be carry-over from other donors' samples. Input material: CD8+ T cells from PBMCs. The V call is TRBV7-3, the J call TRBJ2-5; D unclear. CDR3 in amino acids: CASSPKGPGVTQYF. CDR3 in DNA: TGTGCCAGCAGCCCCAAAGGTCCAGGAGTGACCCAGTACTTC.